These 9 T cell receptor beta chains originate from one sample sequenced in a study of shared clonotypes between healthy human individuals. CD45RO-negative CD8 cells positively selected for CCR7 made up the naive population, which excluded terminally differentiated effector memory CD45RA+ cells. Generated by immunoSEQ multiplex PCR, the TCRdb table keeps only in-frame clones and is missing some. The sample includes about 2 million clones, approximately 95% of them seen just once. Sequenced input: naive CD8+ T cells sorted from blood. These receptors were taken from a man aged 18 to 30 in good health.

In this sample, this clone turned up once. The DNA of the CDR3 is TGTGCCAGCAGCTTAGGGGGGACTGTTTCCTACGAGCAGTACTTC. It yields the protein CASSLGGTVSYEQYF. J is TRBJ2-7 and V is TRBV5-6; D possibly uses TRBD1 or TRBD2 (6 bases each). CDR3 length: 15 amino acids. The germline gives CDR1 SGHDT, CDR2 YYEEEE. The ends were cut back, 2 bases at V and 1 base at J, with 13 bases in the middle.

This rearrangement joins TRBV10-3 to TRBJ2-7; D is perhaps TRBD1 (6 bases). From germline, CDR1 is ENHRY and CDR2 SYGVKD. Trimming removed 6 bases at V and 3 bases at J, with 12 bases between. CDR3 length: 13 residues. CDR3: CAIRDGQLYEQYF. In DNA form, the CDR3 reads TGTGCCATCAGGGATGGACAGCTCTACGAGCAGTACTTC.

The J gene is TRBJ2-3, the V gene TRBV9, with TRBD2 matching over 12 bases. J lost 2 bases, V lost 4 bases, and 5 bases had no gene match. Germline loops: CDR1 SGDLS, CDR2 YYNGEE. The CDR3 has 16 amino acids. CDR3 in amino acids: CASSPGLAGLTDTQYF. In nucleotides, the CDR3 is TGTGCCAGCAGCCCAGGACTAGCGGGACTCACAGATACGCAGTATTTT. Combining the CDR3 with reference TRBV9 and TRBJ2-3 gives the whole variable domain DSGVTQTPKHLITATGQRVTLRCSPRSGDLSVYWYQQSLDQGLQFLIQYYNGEERAKGNILERFSAQQFPDLHSELNLSSLELGDSALYFCASSPGLAGLTDTQYFGPGTRLTVL.

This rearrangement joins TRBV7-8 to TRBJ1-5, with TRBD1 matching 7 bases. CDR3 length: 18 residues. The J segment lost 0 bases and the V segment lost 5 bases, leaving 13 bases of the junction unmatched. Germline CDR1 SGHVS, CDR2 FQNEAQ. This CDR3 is CASSLLFDREISNQPQHF. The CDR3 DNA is TGTGCCAGCAGCCTACTCTTCGACAGGGAAATTAGCAATCAGCCCCAGCATTTT.

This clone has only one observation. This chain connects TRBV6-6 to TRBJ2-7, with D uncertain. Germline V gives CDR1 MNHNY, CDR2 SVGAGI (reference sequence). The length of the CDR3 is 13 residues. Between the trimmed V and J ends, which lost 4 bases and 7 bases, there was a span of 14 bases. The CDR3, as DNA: TGTGCCAGCAGTTCCACGGGTGGGTGGGAGCAGTACTTC. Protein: CASSSTGGWEQYF.

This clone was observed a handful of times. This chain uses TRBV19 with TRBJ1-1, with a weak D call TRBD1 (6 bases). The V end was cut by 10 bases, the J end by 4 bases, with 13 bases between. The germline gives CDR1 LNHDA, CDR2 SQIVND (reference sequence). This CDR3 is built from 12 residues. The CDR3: CATKRGSTEAFF. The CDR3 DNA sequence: TGTGCCACCAAGAGGGGGTCCACTGAAGCTTTCTTT.

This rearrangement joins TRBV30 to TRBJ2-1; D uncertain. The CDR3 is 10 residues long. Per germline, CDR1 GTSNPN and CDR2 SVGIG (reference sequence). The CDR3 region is CGLLDNEQFF. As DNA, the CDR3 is TGTGGACTGCTCGACAATGAGCAGTTCTTC.

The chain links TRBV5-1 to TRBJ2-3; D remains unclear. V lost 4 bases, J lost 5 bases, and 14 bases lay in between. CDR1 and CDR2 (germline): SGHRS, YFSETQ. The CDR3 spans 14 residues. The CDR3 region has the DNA TGCGCCAGCAGCCCCTATACCTCTGGAGATACGCAGTATTTT. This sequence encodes CASSPYTSGDTQYF.

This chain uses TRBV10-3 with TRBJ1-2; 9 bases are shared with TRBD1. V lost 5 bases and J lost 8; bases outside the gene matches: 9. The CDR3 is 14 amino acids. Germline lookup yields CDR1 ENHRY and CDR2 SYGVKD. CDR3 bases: TGTGCCATCAGTCCGGGACAGGGAATGGGCGGCTACACCTTC. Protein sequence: CAISPGQGMGGYTF.